Listed below are T cell receptor beta chains from one sample, sequenced in a study of blood T cell repertoires in COVID-19. Here immunoSEQ multiplex PCR was the method, and the copy in TCRdb shows in-frame clones only, minus some. The data show 120,000 or so clones, with less than 85% seen just once and roughly 2.7% held by the top ten. Sample: peripheral blood. These receptors originate from a man aged 45-65 years with acute or convalescent COVID-19. Each CDR3 is given with its conserved first and last residue. D genes are given only for firm matches. Clone size appears in some rows only: once, few, many, or a class for an expanded clone.

-,TRBJ2-1,TRBV3-1/TRBV3-2,-,TGTGCCAGCAGCCAAGAGTCGGGTGAGCAGTTCTTC,CASSQESGEQFF
-,TRBJ2-1,TRBV27,-,TGTGCCAGCAGTTTACTAGGCTGGAGCAATGAGCAGTTCTTC,CASSLLGWSNEQFF
-,TRBJ2-2,TRBV13,-,TGTGCCAGCAGCTCCCCGGGGTGGGACAAATATGACACCGGGGAGCTGTTTTTT,CASSSPGWDKYDTGELFF
-,TRBJ2-7,TRBV2,TRBD2,TGTGCCAGCAACGGGCGGGGGGCCTACGAGCAGTACTTC,CASNGRGAYEQYF
-,TRBJ2-7,TRBV12-3/TRBV12-4,-,TGTGCCAGCAGTTTTACAAATTCCTACGAGCAGTACTTC,CASSFTNSYEQYF
-,TRBJ1-1,TRBV5-6,-,TGTGCCAGCAGCTTGTTCGTAATTACTCGGAACACTGAAGCTTTCTTT,CASSLFVITRNTEAFF
-,TRBJ2-7,TRBV28,TRBD2,TGTGCCAGCACCCCGGGAGGGAGAGGGTCCGAGCAGTACTTC,CASTPGGRGSEQYF
once,TRBJ1-1,TRBV4-2,-,TGTGCCAGCAGCCAAGTAACACAGCCGCTGAACACTGAAGCTTTCTTT,CASSQVTQPLNTEAFF
-,TRBJ2-2,TRBV28,-,TGTGCCAGCAGCAGTCCGGGCGGGGAGCTGTTTTTT,CASSSPGGELFF
-,TRBJ1-1,TRBV19,TRBD1,TGTGCCAGTAGGGGACAGGTTAACACTGAAGCTTTCTTT,CASRGQVNTEAFF
-,TRBJ2-1,TRBV19,-,TGTGCCAGTAGTATAGTAGGGAGCAATGAGCAGTTCTTC,CASSIVGSNEQFF
-,TRBJ2-6,TRBV18,-,TGTGCCAGCTCACTGCAGGGGATCGGGGCCAACGTCCTGACTTTC,CASSLQGIGANVLTF
-,TRBJ2-7,TRBV7-2,TRBD2,TGTGCCAGCAGCTTAGAGGCGACTAGCGGGGTCTACGAGCAGTACTTC,CASSLEATSGVYEQYF
few,TRBJ2-1,TRBV4-1,TRBD2,TGCGCCAGCAGCCAAGGCGGGAGGGGGCCCTCCTACAATGAGCAGTTCTTC,CASSQGGRGPSYNEQFF
-,TRBJ2-2,TRBV30,TRBD1,TGTGCCTGGATAACAGGGGGATTGAACACCGGGGAGCTGTTTTTT,CAWITGGLNTGELFF
-,TRBJ2-5,TRBV24-1,-,TGTGCCACCAGTGATCCCGGACAGTCCCAAGAGACCCAGTACTTC,CATSDPGQSQETQYF
few,TRBJ2-3,TRBV28,TRBD1,TGTGCCAGCACCATCGACAGGGGGCGCACAGATACGCAGTATTTT,CASTIDRGRTDTQYF
few,TRBJ2-1,TRBV7-2,TRBD2,TGTGCCAGCAGCCCCCGGCGGGGGAACAATGAGCAGTTCTTC,CASSPRRGNNEQFF
-,TRBJ2-2,TRBV4-1,-,TGCGCCAGCAGCCCCTACGGACTCGGGGAGCTGTTTTTT,CASSPYGLGELFF
-,TRBJ2-1,TRBV27,-,TGTGCCAGCAGCTCCAACTTTCGGGGGTCCTACAATGAGCAGTTCTTC,CASSSNFRGSYNEQFF
few,TRBJ2-7,TRBV5-1,TRBD1,TGCGCCAGCAGCTGGAACTGGGGACAGGGGATTGCCTACGAGCAGTACTTC,CASSWNWGQGIAYEQYF
few,TRBJ1-2,TRBV7-9,-,TGTGCCAGCAGCGGAGGGAGTCCCTATGGCTACACCTTC,CASSGGSPYGYTF
-,TRBJ1-1,TRBV10-3,-,TGTGCCATCAGTGACCCGGGACTCACTTCACGGGCTTTCTTT,CAISDPGLTSRAFF
-,TRBJ1-2,TRBV7-6,TRBD1,TGTGCCAGCAGCTTAGGACAGGGGGGCTATGGCTACACCTTC,CASSLGQGGYGYTF
-,TRBJ1-4,TRBV29-1,TRBD1,TGCAGCGGTCGGGACAGTAATGAAAAACTGTTTTTT,CSGRDSNEKLFF
-,TRBJ2-7,TRBV2,-,TGTGCCAGCAGTCTGGGTCAAGTAGAGGTTAAATTCTTC,CASSLGQVEVKFF
-,TRBJ1-5,TRBV6-2/TRBV6-3,-,TGTGCCAGCAGCCCTCCCGGGCAGGGAGGGGTTCAGCCCCAGCATTTT,CASSPPGQGGVQPQHF
-,TRBJ1-4,TRBV5-1,-,TGCGCCAGCAGCTTTGACAACGACGAAAATGAAAAACTGTTTTTT,CASSFDNDENEKLFF